Sequencing of this TCR beta chain was carried out in a study of cytotoxic CD8 clonotypes in ibrutinib-treated CLL. Study background: Per sample, productive templates averaged approximately 250,000 and productive rearrangements averaged 94,082. Study results and caveats: The public clonotypes identified were infrequent and showed contraction or stability on treatment.

Sequencing was performed with immunoSEQ multiplex PCR; in TCRdb, only in-frame clones are kept and a portion is missing. In the table there are around 330,000 clones, about 64% of which are singletons. Notes on this clone: Its target is not known.

Specimen: PBMCs, collected after 36 months of ibrutinib treatment. This receptor was obtained from a human donor with chronic lymphocytic leukemia.

The CDR3 nucleotides read TGCAGCGTTGAATCCAGGGGTGACTACGAGCAGTACTTC. This translates into CSVESRGDYEQYF. V gene TRBV29-1 combines with J gene TRBJ2-7, with a weak D call TRBD1 (6 bases). The CDR3 totals 13 residues. Looked up from germline, CDR1 is SQVTM and CDR2 is ANQGSEA. Trimming removed 2 bases at V and 3 bases at J, with 11 bases between.